This T cell receptor (beta chain) came from a study of vaccination and CD4 T cells after COVID-19. Looking at the study overall: Cells were stimulated with overlapping spike peptides from SARS-CoV-2, HCoV-NL63, HCoV-OC43 and HCoV-229E. Control cultures received a CEFX pool, an HIV-1 Nef pool, or no peptide.

Cultured CD4+ T cells had their DNA profiled by the Oncomine TCR Beta short-read assay. Via MiXCR, TCRdb re-called the PCR reads, giving one row per CDR3 protein. The repertoire holds roughly 20,000 distinct CDR3 sequences, with 56% as singletons. The V segment lost 4 bases and the J segment 2 bases; nucleotides outside the gene matches: 0. The CDR3 runs to 15 residues. Per germline, CDR1 SEHNR and CDR2 FQNEAQ (reference sequence). Treatment here: roughly 11-day PBMC culture with coronavirus spike peptide pools or control peptides (ViraFEST assay). Under the ViraFEST approach, antigen-specific T cells were expanded with peptide pools and TCRs subsequently sequenced. Fresh IL-2 medium was used to replace half of the medium on days 3 and 7. A remark on this clonotype: Its cognate antigen is unknown.

Sample: CD4+ T cells from blood, cultured in vitro. The chain combines TRBV7-9 with TRBJ2-1; TRBD2 agrees at 12 bases. The sequence derives from a human donor who had recovered from COVID-19. The CDR3 loop is CASSSSGGAYNEQFF. CDR3 coding DNA: TGTGCCAGCAGCTCTAGCGGGGGGGCCTACAATGAGCAGTTCTTC.